Listed below are T cell receptor beta chains from one sample, sequenced in a study of shared clonotypes between healthy human individuals. Assay: immunoSEQ multiplex PCR; the TCRdb copy retains only in-frame clones and omits some. The sample includes about 1.5 million clones, around 97% of them seen just once. Material for sequencing was naive CD4+ T cells sorted from blood. These receptors all come from a man aged 30 to 39 in good health. CDR3s include the opening cysteine and the closing phenylalanine or tryptophan. A D gene is named only where the DNA matches it firmly.

CDR3aa	d_gene	j_gene	v_gene
CASTPRTGSTEAFF	-	TRBJ1-1	TRBV2
CASSGVPYSGNTIYF	-	TRBJ1-3	TRBV7-9
CASSLIMTVGISYEQYF	-	TRBJ2-7	TRBV18
CASSPTSGSSTDTQYF	TRBD2	TRBJ2-3	TRBV5-4
CASSYEQFF	-	TRBJ2-1	TRBV27
CASSPGRNEQFF	-	TRBJ2-1	TRBV19
CASSPLSGTDTQYF	-	TRBJ2-3	TRBV18
CASSLMSADIQYF	-	TRBJ2-4	TRBV13
CASSSTEGPFF	-	TRBJ2-1	TRBV4-1
CASSSAGTVYEQYF	TRBD1	TRBJ2-7	TRBV5-1
CASSLGDRGIYEQYF	TRBD1	TRBJ2-7	TRBV7-7
CAISEPDSEKLFF	-	TRBJ1-4	TRBV10-3
CASSLGGYQETQYF	-	TRBJ2-5	TRBV5-6
CASILGQGGNTIYF	-	TRBJ1-3	TRBV7-9
CASSLIRTGEQFF	-	TRBJ2-1	TRBV5-1
CSVPVSQETQYF	-	TRBJ2-5	TRBV29-1
CASSPTPFTDNEKLFF	-	TRBJ1-4	TRBV28
CASRTGQGATLYEQYF	TRBD1	TRBJ2-7	TRBV5-1
CASEAAPGRGYTF	-	TRBJ1-2	TRBV10-3
CASSLEGSRRNIQYF	-	TRBJ2-4	TRBV7-9
CASSPPLAGGRASEQFF	TRBD2	TRBJ2-1	TRBV2
CASSFVGFSREKLFF	-	TRBJ1-4	TRBV28
CASSGYGTHTDTQYF	-	TRBJ2-3	TRBV2
CASSLLGGPSSYEQYF	-	TRBJ2-7	TRBV7-9
CSVAPRLTF	-	TRBJ1-2	TRBV29-1
CASSFLGGPNTGELFF	-	TRBJ2-2	TRBV28
CASSTTDRGKTEAFF	TRBD1	TRBJ1-1	TRBV19
CASSPWDGSTDTQYF	-	TRBJ2-3	TRBV5-4
CAISEGTGIPYEQYF	TRBD1	TRBJ2-7	TRBV10-3
CATSRRGAGSNEKLFF	-	TRBJ1-4	TRBV15
CASSLSSGSSYEQYF	-	TRBJ2-7	TRBV11-3
CASSDPTRNTEAFF	-	TRBJ1-1	TRBV25-1
CASRLAGGNEQFF	TRBD2	TRBJ2-1	TRBV7-8
CASSYAGQGVEQYF	TRBD1	TRBJ2-7	TRBV6-5
CASSLAGTPMNTEAFF	-	TRBJ1-1	TRBV5-1
CASSLSGAGDYKQYF	-	TRBJ2-7	TRBV28
CASSLPGNTGELFF	-	TRBJ2-2	TRBV5-5
CASSSPVDRAGGQNTEAFF	TRBD1	TRBJ1-1	TRBV7-3
CASSFGDRENTQYF	TRBD1	TRBJ2-3	TRBV28
CAWMGSYEQYF	-	TRBJ2-7	TRBV30
CASSRLAGTEEEQFF	TRBD2	TRBJ2-1	TRBV2
CASSLIRTGVEQYF	TRBD1	TRBJ2-7	TRBV11-1
CASSSDRGQPQHF	TRBD1	TRBJ1-5	TRBV27
CASSTGTGNTDTQYF	TRBD1	TRBJ2-3	TRBV7-9
CASSLAVAGGPVRDEQFF	TRBD2	TRBJ2-1	TRBV5-1
CASSLVGPIADNEQFF	-	TRBJ2-1	TRBV5-1
CASSPQVSAAGELFF	-	TRBJ2-2	TRBV14
CASSEQGPTLGYTF	-	TRBJ1-2	TRBV2
CASSPEPSGTEEETQYF	-	TRBJ2-5	TRBV21-1
CASSYWASGRGDEQFF	TRBD2	TRBJ2-1	TRBV6-6